One and the same sample provided the 25 T cell receptor beta chains below, sequenced in a study of breast tumors, draining lymph nodes, adjacent tissues. TCRdb independently ran MiXCR on the multiplex PCR reads; one entry per CDR3 protein. The repertoire holds 170,000 or so distinct CDR3 sequences, with approximately 30% as singletons. Axillary draining lymph nodes of breast cancer patients supplied the node samples. The source material was axillary lymph node tissue. All receptors come from a female donor with breast cancer. Some clones in this sample may be carry-over from other donors' samples.

V gene TRBV20-1 combines with J gene TRBJ2-5; 13 bases are shared with TRBD2. V trimming: 6 bases; J trimming: 5 bases; junction bases outside the gene matches: 9. The germline V gene has CDR1 DFQATT and CDR2 SNEGSKA (reference sequence). The CDR3 covers 15 residues. The CDR3 reads CSARTSGGARETQYF. The CDR3 DNA is TGCAGTGCCAGAACTAGCGGGGGGGCTAGGGAGACCCAGTACTTC.

This clonotype was picked up many times. The CDR3 sequence is CAAEFGDEQFF. The CDR3 coding sequence is TGTGCCGCTGAATTTGGGGATGAGCAGTTCTTC. The rearrangement uses TRBV4-2 and TRBJ2-1; D gene ambiguous. The CDR3 contains 11 residues. The germline gives CDR1 LGHNA, CDR2 YNFKEQ. The V end lost 11 bases, the J end lost 8 bases, and 13 bases lay between the germline ends.

This clonotype was observed a few times. This could be a read error, since a much larger clone is one nucleotide away. The chain links TRBV7-2 to TRBJ1-2, with unresolved D. Germline V gene data show CDR1 as SGHTA and CDR2 as FQGNSA. The CDR3 sequence is 15 residues long. CDR3 loop: CASSLGDLADYGYPF. CDR3 sequence (DNA): TGTGCCAGCAGCTTAGGTGACTTAGCAGACTATGGCTACCCCTTC.

This clonotype occurred many times. The rearrangement joins TRBV6-5 to TRBJ1-5; a possible D gene is TRBD1 (6 bases). Trimming took off 6 bases at V and 2 bases at J, with 14 bases between the two ends. The germline V gene encodes CDR1 MNHEY and CDR2 SVGAGI. This CDR3 contains 15 residues. CDR3 in DNA: TGTGCCAGCAGAAAAGGGGGTAGGGGCAATCAGCCCCAGCATTTT. It is translated as CASRKGGRGNQPQHF.

This clonotype was counted at least ten times. The chain is built from TRBV12-3 or TRBV12-4 and TRBJ2-3, with D unresolved. CDR3 length: 13 amino acids. V dropped 2 bases and J dropped 9 bases, with 12 bases sitting between them. CDR3 sequence: CASSLFAHETQYF. The CDR3 DNA sequence: TGTGCCAGCAGTTTATTCGCGCACGAGACGCAGTATTTT.

This clonotype was picked up many times. The J gene is TRBJ1-2, the V gene TRBV7-8, with D possibly matching TRBD1 (5 bases). Germline-derived CDR1 and CDR2 are SGHVS and FQNEAQ. V lost 5 bases, J lost 3 bases, and 13 bases lay in between. The CDR3 is made up of 14 amino acids. The CDR3 sequence: CASSRAGPDYGYTF. DNA of the CDR3: TGTGCCAGCAGCCGGGCGGGGCCAGACTATGGCTACACCTTC.

The J gene is TRBJ2-7, the V gene TRBV12-3 or TRBV12-4; 10 positions match TRBD1. V was pared by 8 bases and J by 6 bases, with 7 bases of the junction left unmatched. This CDR3 region has 13 residues. CDR3 in amino acids: CASSATGGCEQYF. The CDR3 bases are TGTGCCAGCTCTGCGACAGGGGGCTGCGAGCAGTACTTC.

This clonotype occurred many times. This chain joins TRBV6-5 and TRBJ1-4, with D tentatively TRBD1 (6 bases). Looked up from germline, CDR1 is MNHEY and CDR2 is SVGAGI. Trimming cost V 6 bases and J 8 bases, with 19 bases left between them. This CDR3 region has 15 residues. DNA of the CDR3: TGTGCCAGCAGAGATACAGGGAAGGTTAAAGAAAAACTGTTTTTT. As protein: CASRDTGKVKEKLFF.

This clonotype has a count of ten or more. The J gene is TRBJ2-7, the V gene TRBV11-1; D tentatively reads TRBD1 or TRBD2 (6 bases each). The CDR3 totals 18 residues. V lost 5 bases to trimming and J lost 0 bases, with 23 bases between them. Germline-derived CDR1 and CDR2 are SGHAT and FQDESV (reference sequence). The chain's CDR3 is CASSRQELGAGGSYEQYF. The CDR3 DNA is TGTGCCAGCAGCCGACAGGAGTTAGGAGCCGGGGGCTCCTACGAGCAGTACTTC.

This clonotype was counted ten times or more. CDR3 residues: CSATPGGSAGELFF. For the CDR3, the DNA is TGCAGTGCTACTCCTGGGGGTAGCGCCGGGGAGCTGTTTTTT. J is TRBJ2-2 and V is TRBV20-1; D may match TRBD1 or TRBD2 (5 bases each). The germline V gene has CDR1 DFQATT and CDR2 SNEGSKA (reference sequence). The CDR3 has 14 residues. The germline V and J ends were trimmed by 4 bases and 6 bases, with 15 bases remaining between them.

This clonotype was counted at least ten times. The chain employs TRBV2 and TRBJ1-2, with TRBD1 matching over 8 bases. With 5 bases clipped from V and 5 bases from J, the junction kept 4 bases outside the gene matches. The CDR3 covers 13 residues. CDR1 and CDR2 from the germline V gene are SNHLY and FYNNEI. The CDR3 DNA reads TGTGCCAGCAGTTTACAGGGGGGGTATGGCTACACCTTC. It encodes CASSLQGGYGYTF.

This clonotype was detected many times. This chain joins TRBV25-1 and TRBJ1-5; maybe TRBD1 (6 bases). CDR3 length: 14 amino acids. With 2 bases removed from V and 5 bases from J, the gap between germline ends came to 10 bases. Per the germline V gene, CDR1 is MGHDK and CDR2 is SYGVNS. CDR3 region: CASSETGIHQPQHF. DNA of the CDR3: TGTGCCAGCAGTGAAACAGGGATCCATCAGCCCCAGCATTTT.

Of note for this clonotype: The junction departs from the called germline gene at one end, perhaps through a read error. The chain carries TRBV29-1 and TRBJ1-1; the D gene is possibly TRBD1 (5 bases). Germline values: CDR1 SQVTM, CDR2 ANQGSEA. This CDR3 is 8 amino acids long. The CDR3 DNA reads as TGCAGCGTTGTTGGGGGGGTCTTT. It specifies CSVVGGVF.

In this sample, this clonotype turned up once. The chain has TRBV25-1 and TRBJ2-6; 10 nucleotides align to TRBD1. The CDR3 covers 17 residues. V dropped 10 bases and J dropped 2; count of bases not matched to a gene: 11. Germline CDR1 and CDR2: MGHDK and SYGVNS. The CDR3 region is CATTMTGGKPGANVLTF. DNA for the CDR3: TGTGCCACGACGATGACAGGGGGCAAGCCTGGGGCCAACGTCCTGACTTTC.

There are many counts of this clonotype. V usage is TRBV20-1 and J usage is TRBJ2-5; 11 bases match TRBD2. This CDR3 spans 14 amino acids. Trimming removed 2 bases from V and 5 bases from J; junction bases left unmatched: 4. Per germline, CDR1 DFQATT and CDR2 SNEGSKA (reference sequence). CDR3 protein: CSARSWTSGETQYF. The CDR3 coding sequence is TGCAGTGCTAGATCTTGGACTAGCGGGGAGACCCAGTACTTC.

This clonotype was seen at least ten times. The CDR3 DNA reads as TGTGCCAGCAGTTACGTATCTAGCGGGAGGAGGTATGAGCAGTTCTTC. Translating it yields CASSYVSSGRRYEQFF. The chain combines TRBV6-2 or TRBV6-3 with TRBJ2-1; 11 nucleotides align to TRBD2. The CDR3 contains 16 residues. Germline V gene lookup returns CDR1 MNHEY and CDR2 SVGEGT. V was clipped by 2 bases and J by 8 bases; unmatched bases: 8.

This chain links TRBV18 with TRBJ2-2, with TRBD1 identical over 9 bases. CDR3 length: 15 amino acids. J lost 3 bases, V lost 6 bases, and 5 bases had no gene match. CDR1 and CDR2 from the germline V gene are KGHSH and LQKENI. CDR3 region: CASSRGQGYTGELFF. CDR3 nucleotides: TGTGCCAGCTCCCGGGGACAGGGATACACCGGGGAGCTGTTTTTT.

To note about this clonotype: This clone may be a read error of a much larger clone one base away. The V gene is TRBV20-1, the J gene TRBJ2-3; 8 bases align to TRBD2. This CDR3 is built from 15 residues. Germline lookup yields CDR1 DFQATT and CDR2 SNEGSKA (reference sequence). The V segment lost 0 bases and the J segment 4 bases; nucleotides outside the gene matches: 6. As DNA, the CDR3 is TGCAGTGCTAGAGATGGGCGGGGGGTAGCAGATACGCAGTATTTT. Amino acids: CSARDGRGVADTQYF.

This clonotype was found many times. The chain links TRBV19 to TRBJ1-5; 7 nucleotides align to TRBD1. The V gene end was trimmed by 0 bases and the J gene end by 1 base; junction bases not matched to a gene: 0. The CDR3 contains 15 residues. Per the germline V gene, CDR1 is LNHDA and CDR2 is SQIVND (reference sequence). CDR3 sequence: CASSIDRGSNQPQHF. CDR3 sequence (DNA): TGTGCCAGTAGTATAGACAGGGGGAGCAATCAGCCCCAGCATTTT.

The chain recombines TRBV15 with TRBJ2-7; 8 bases match TRBD2. Germline assignment: CDR1 LNHNV and CDR2 YYDKDF (reference sequence). The J segment lost 3 bases and the V segment lost 1 base, leaving 8 bases of the junction unmatched. This CDR3 has 16 residues. The CDR3 DNA reads as TGTGCCACCAGCAGAGTTCTGGAACTAGCGGTCTACGAGCAGTACTTC. Protein sequence: CATSRVLELAVYEQYF. Combining the CDR3 with reference TRBV15 and TRBJ2-7 gives the whole variable domain DAMVIQNPRYQVTQFGKPVTLSCSQTLNHNVMYWYQQKSSQAPKLLFHYYDKDFNNEADTPDNFQSRRPNTSFCFLDIRSPGLGDTAMYLCATSRVLELAVYEQYFGPGTRLTVT.

This clonotype was observed many times. V gene TRBV13 combines with J gene TRBJ1-2; D is unresolved. The CDR3 has 11 residues. Germline V CDR1 and CDR2: PRHDT, FYEKMQ (reference sequence). The V end was cut by 3 bases, the J end by 7 bases, with 6 bases between. The CDR3 coding sequence is TGTGCCAGCAGCTTGCGGGGTGGCTACACCTTC. It yields the protein CASSLRGGYTF.

The chain links TRBV9 to TRBJ1-4, with D possibly matching TRBD1 (6 bases). This CDR3 contains 19 residues. The germline gives CDR1 SGDLS, CDR2 YYNGEE. V dropped 6 bases and J dropped 8 bases, with 32 bases sitting between them. The CDR3 sequence: CASNPDQGSLLSATEKLFF. Here the CDR3 DNA reads TGTGCCAGCAACCCGGACCAGGGGTCTCTTTTGAGTGCTACGGAAAAACTGTTTTTT. The full variable domain, its missing parts supplied by reference TRBV9 and TRBJ1-4, is DSGVTQTPKHLITATGQRVTLRCSPRSGDLSVYWYQQSLDQGLQFLIQYYNGEERAKGNILERFSAQQFPDLHSELNLSSLELGDSALYFCASNPDQGSLLSATEKLFFGSGTQLSVL.

The chain employs TRBV29-1 and TRBJ1-4; D is perhaps TRBD1 (5 bases). Germline values: CDR1 SQVTM, CDR2 ANQGSEA. V lost 4 bases to trimming and J lost 8 bases, with 20 bases between them. The CDR3 has 15 residues. In nucleotides, the CDR3 is TGCAGCGTTGGAGGGGTCCGCGGGGGTCTGGAAAAACTGTTTTTT. Encoded protein: CSVGGVRGGLEKLFF.

The sample holds a few counts of this clonotype. The junction does not match germline at one end; this may be a read error. This rearrangement joins TRBV25-1 to TRBJ2-1, with a weak D call TRBD2 (5 bases). Germline CDR1 MGHDK, CDR2 SYGVNS. The CDR3 is 14 residues long. CDR3 sequence: CASSGEGAYNEQLF. CDR3 nucleotides: TGTGCCAGCAGTGGAGAGGGCGCCTACAATGAGCAGCTCTTC.

This clonotype was counted at least ten times. The chain combines TRBV9 with TRBJ2-3; 10 bases align to TRBD2. This CDR3 spans 18 amino acids. Germline-derived CDR1 and CDR2 are SGDLS and YYNGEE. The J segment lost 4 bases and the V segment lost 0 bases, leaving 11 bases of the junction unmatched. As DNA, the CDR3 is TGTGCCAGCAGCGTAGAGGGGGGGCTTCTAGCGGGAGCAGATACGCAGTATTTT. Its protein is CASSVEGGLLAGADTQYF. Full variable domain (missing parts from reference TRBV9 and TRBJ2-3): DSGVTQTPKHLITATGQRVTLRCSPRSGDLSVYWYQQSLDQGLQFLIQYYNGEERAKGNILERFSAQQFPDLHSELNLSSLELGDSALYFCASSVEGGLLAGADTQYFGPGTRLTVL.